This T cell receptor (beta chain) was recovered during a study of cytomegalovirus exposure and HLA in healthy donors (dated by TCRdb to 2017 to 2019). Background on the whole study: According to an earlier analysis of 587 of the donors, about 179 million T cells yielded 117 million unique TCR beta sequences and less than 300 Gb of sequence data. An early release that covered 500 to 800 HLA-typed donors contained around 300 gigabases of sequencing data and about 84 million unique TCR sequences. Of the roughly 390 genotyped donors, approximately 83% fell in the genetic ancestry cluster associated with self-reported Caucasian donors. The study aimed to test whether cataloging public T cell receptors could reveal signatures of past pathogen exposure. The study used immunosequencing to profile the T cell repertoires of approximately 630 subjects and linked those repertoires to cytomegalovirus serostatus. In addition to the first cohort of hundreds of subjects, a separate validation cohort of approximately 130 different subjects was used. To predict cytomegalovirus infection status, the study brought together high-throughput TCR immunosequencing, statistical association of individual TCRs with disease status, and machine learning. A later analysis re-examined previously published TCR beta repertoires from just over 650 donors and added high-resolution HLA genotyping to investigate patterns of TCR occurrence. Rather than drawing on any new phenotypic data, the later analysis identified candidate immune exposures from TCR beta sequences and the way those sequences occurred across donors. An earlier analysis of 587 of the donors used high-throughput TCR beta sequencing to judge whether each TCR beta V gene segment behaved as functional or pseudogenic. Donor age, sex, ethnicity and CMV serostatus were compiled alongside the repertoire data. A later genetic analysis took genome-wide SNP genotypes for about 55% of the 666 donors and used that subset as a discovery cohort. Every discovery cohort repertoire had been produced on one sequencing platform. Class I and class II HLA loci were covered by the typing at four-digit resolution. The number of donors typed differed by locus, with about 629-640 for A, B, C, DRB1 and DQB1, around 520 for DQA1, over 600 for DPA1, and around 450 for DPB1. Roughly 5 DR-DQ haplotypes were treated as single units for association and clustering because of strong linkage in the cohort. Across some 400 genotyped donors of the cohort, an average of roughly 200,000 unique TCR beta nucleotide sequences per donor were sequenced, and roughly a sixth of those sequences were non-productive.

The library came from the immunoSEQ multiplex PCR assay. For the multiplex PCR, a mixture combining 60 forward primers for TCR Vbeta segments and 13 reverse primers for TCR Jbeta segments was used. The CDR3 region of rearranged TCR beta genes was amplified from genomic DNA by a multiplex PCR assay. On the Illumina HiSeq System, the amplified TCR beta libraries were sequenced as 87-base-pair reads. In the paper's pipeline: A later analysis tallied around 87 million unique TCR beta chains across the 650 to 750 repertoires, and around 12 million of those chains were shared by two or more donors. A nearest-neighbor algorithm error-corrected the raw reads and collapsed the reads into unique sequences, merging closely related sequences to remove PCR and sequencing errors. To assign V, D and J gene segments, CDR3 sequences were aligned to IMGT reference sequences. Each retained sequence needed at least a six-nucleotide match to both a V gene segment and a J gene segment. Rearrangements were classified as productive when the CDR3 lacked stop codons and remained in frame with V and J, and all other rearrangements were classified as non-productive. CDR3 was defined by IMGT convention, running from the second conserved V-encoded cysteine to the conserved J-encoded phenylalanine. Sequences without an unambiguous match to a single V gene segment were excluded from the earlier analysis of approximately 600 of the donors. An earlier analysis of approximately 590 of the donors classified V segments as functional when productive rearrangements were above 56.7% and as segregating when the standard deviation between donors was above 5%. A statistical classification framework was built to diagnose cytomegalovirus status from the catalog of TCR beta chain sequences. In a later analysis, TCR nucleotide sequences were compared against IMGT/GENE-DB human TR gene sequences so that V and J genes could be assigned. Using the TCRdist pipeline, a later analysis assigned CDR3 sequences along with most-parsimonious VDJ recombination scenarios. In a later analysis, each TCR beta chain was defined by its CDR3 amino acid sequence together with its V-gene family, and reads lacking a unique V-gene family were excluded. In a later analysis, around 600 highly shared, low-generation-probability nucleotide sequences were removed to address suspected cross-contamination and a sequencing artifact. In a later analysis, a clonal expansion index for each public chain was calculated from normalized within-repertoire ranks of inferred template counts. In a later analysis, generation probabilities were computed with a VDJ recombination model fitted to out-of-frame rearrangements, and the resulting probabilities were checked against IGoR. In a later analysis, TCR-TCR, TCR-HLA and TCR-CMV co-occurrence was scored with hypergeometric tests, and a repertoire-size bias correction was applied to TCR pairs. In a later analysis, false discovery rates were estimated by permuting HLA or CMV assignments 20 times. In a later analysis, co-occurring TCRs were grouped using DBSCAN, and TCRdist sequence similarity was added for clustering within HLA-allele-positive subsets. For co-occurrence clustering, repertoires with fewer than 30,000 or more than 120,000 public chains were excluded, along with several repertoires with anomalous nucleotide sharing. TCRdb stores this immuneACCESS table with in-frame sequences only. Part of the clones is absent; in the studies checked, under half of the shortfall reflects unresolved V genes, and no reason is known for the rest. D and trimming were read from the DNA, whereas the V and J calls and clone size are those reported in that table. Present in this sample are roughly 170,000 clones, roughly four fifths of which were seen just once. The top ten constitute about 2.3% of the sample.

Results the study describes overall, beyond this receptor: A later analysis associated 16,951 TCR beta sequences with specific HLA alleles at a false discovery rate of 0.05. Correlated functional status among segregating V segments might be attributable to linkage disequilibrium, but an unknown experimental factor could not be ruled out. A later analysis reported that several top co-occurrence clusters appeared linked to parvovirus B19, influenza, CMV and Epstein-Barr virus. Three of the identified cytomegalovirus-associated TCR beta chains were confirmed in vitro to be specific for cytomegalovirus antigens. In a later analysis, the rate of TCR association differed among HLA loci, with DRB1 alleles having the most associated TCRs and HLA-C alleles having the fewest. Only TCR beta chains were sequenced in this cohort, and the absence of alpha or paired-chain data limited detectable features. The study listed 164 TCR beta chains as associated with cytomegalovirus. Presence/absence analyses assumed roughly uniform sequencing depth across donors, an assumption that may not hold. A further reported finding was that TCR beta sequences accurately predicted the HLA-A and HLA-B alleles for most subjects in the first cohort. In an earlier analysis of over 550 of the donors, most TCR beta V segments were observed in productive rearrangements about 87% or about 30% of the time, broadly matching IMGT annotations. V-gene and J-gene trimming of TCR beta chains was associated with a missense DCLRE1C variant in a later genetic analysis, and the association was replicated in an independent cohort. The classifier was reported to diagnose cytomegalovirus status with high specificity and sensitivity in both the original cohort and the validation cohort. It was suggested by the authors that the approach could potentially be generalized to other disease states and immunological phenotypes. Most TCR sequences were observed very rarely across donors, whereas some public TCRs were present in many individuals. Compared with equally common non-associated chains, HLA-associated TCR beta chains in a later analysis were more clonally expanded and had lower generation probabilities. Because the 87-base-pair reads could not distinguish some IMGT-functional V segments, including TRBV6-2 and TRBV6-3, those segments were excluded. Seventeen rarely observed V segments, including chromosome 9 orphons, were excluded from the earlier analysis of 550 to 700 of the donors because counts were too low. Because HLA typing was unavailable for some donors at each locus, only the typed subset was used in association tests. When HLA alleles, especially DR and DQ, strongly co-occurred, attributing TCR associations to individual alleles was difficult. A later genetic analysis reported fewer N-insertions in productive TCRs among donors in an Asian-associated ancestry cluster than the roughly 700-donor mean. A cluster of highly shared sequence variants was judged likely to be a technical artifact of the sequencing pipeline. According to a later analysis, most CMV-associated TCR beta chains appeared to be HLA-restricted, and the HLA associations seemed to be driven largely by CMV exposure. The only immune exposure information available for the cohort was CMV serostatus.

The cohort comprised hundreds of healthy bone marrow donors. At the time of sampling, every cohort member was nominally healthy, though immune exposures that went unrecorded were likely present. The donor tested CMV seronegative and was one of the 352 seronegative cohort members. A peripheral blood sample was provided by each donor, and peripheral blood mononuclear cells were used for TCR beta sequencing. The Qiagen DNeasy Blood Extraction Kit was used to extract genomic DNA from the blood cell samples. In regard to this clone: Its antigen has not been determined. No much larger clone is present one base from it, and per-base qualities are unavailable. The sample carries other DNA sequences with the same CDR3.

The junction shows trimming of 6 bases on V and 9 bases on J, plus 9 bases between the germline ends. From the cysteine through the phenylalanine, the CDR3 covers 11 amino acids. Only CDR3 DNA is held: 33 bases, read in frame from base 1. Reading the germline V gene gives CDR1 MDHEN and CDR2 SYDVKM. The TCR sequence derives from a female donor in good health and CMV-seronegative. Sequencing was done on a sample of PBMCs. Recombination linked TRBV28 to TRBJ1-5; the D gene cannot be resolved reliably. The DNA is TGTGCCAGCAGCTTTGGAGGGCCCCAGCATTTT. Translated, it reads CASSFGGPQHF.